The rows below give T cell receptor beta chains drawn from one sample of a study of blood T cell repertoires in COVID-19. The protocol was immunoSEQ multiplex PCR, while the TCRdb copy is restricted to in-frame clones and leaves out a portion. The sample consists of 50,000 or so clones, roughly 83% of them appearing once. The material sequenced was peripheral blood. These receptors were obtained from an elderly woman with acute or convalescent COVID-19. CDR3s include the opening cysteine and the closing phenylalanine or tryptophan. The order of the fields is V gene, D gene, J gene, clone size, CDR3 protein, CDR3 DNA. D genes are given only for firm matches. Some rows mark clone size as missing; the rest say once, few, many or name a class of expanded clone.

>TRBV19|NA|TRBJ2-1|NA
CASSKVWRDVEQFF
TGTGCCAGTAGTAAGGTTTGGAGGGATGTAGAGCAGTTCTTC
>TRBV7-8|NA|TRBJ1-2|once
CASSLARAFNYGYTF
TGTGCCAGCAGCTTAGCGCGAGCGTTTAACTATGGCTACACCTTC
>TRBV5-1|NA|TRBJ1-4|once
CASSREASANEKLFF
TGCGCCAGCAGCCGTGAAGCTTCCGCAAATGAAAAACTGTTTTTT
>TRBV9|TRBD1|TRBJ1-1|NA
CASSPYQGTEYEAFF
TGTGCCAGCAGCCCCTACCAAGGGACAGAATATGAAGCTTTCTTT
>TRBV28|TRBD1|TRBJ2-2|NA
CASSLPGTGLGELFF
TGTGCCAGCAGTTTACCCGGGACAGGGTTAGGGGAGCTGTTTTTT
>TRBV11-3|TRBD2|TRBJ2-7|NA
CASSSTSGGDHEQYF
TGTGCCAGCAGCTCTACTAGCGGGGGGGACCACGAGCAGTACTTC
>TRBV6-4|TRBD1|TRBJ1-1|NA
CASSTGQGGTFF
TGTGCCAGCAGCACAGGACAGGGTGGGACTTTCTTT
>TRBV3-1/TRBV3-2|TRBD1|TRBJ1-1|NA
CASSNQGGTEAFF
TGTGCCAGCAGCAATCAGGGGGGCACTGAAGCTTTCTTT
>TRBV19|TRBD1|TRBJ2-3|NA
CASSIRTGMRADTQYF
TGTGCCAGTAGTATCCGGACAGGGATGAGGGCAGATACGCAGTATTTT
>TRBV11-2|TRBD1|TRBJ2-3|NA
CASSLGLQGASDTQYF
TGTGCCAGCAGCTTAGGCTTACAGGGGGCCTCAGATACGCAGTATTTT
>TRBV5-8|TRBD1|TRBJ1-6|NA
CASSRTGVYNSPLHF
TGTGCCAGCAGCAGGACAGGAGTATATAATTCACCCCTCCACTTT
>TRBV6-5|TRBD1|TRBJ2-5|NA
CASSPQGASGETQYF
TGTGCCAGCAGTCCACAGGGGGCATCGGGAGAGACCCAGTACTTC
>TRBV13|TRBD1|TRBJ1-5|NA
CASSGGRGRSNQPQHF
TGTGCCAGCAGCGGGGGAAGGGGGCGTAGCAATCAGCCCCAGCATTTT
>TRBV5-4|TRBD1|TRBJ1-5|NA
CASSLDRGQNQPQHF
TGTGCCAGCAGCTTGGACAGGGGGCAGAATCAGCCCCAGCATTTT
>TRBV12-3/TRBV12-4|NA|TRBJ2-7|NA
CASSPDMSYEQYF
TGTGCCAGCAGTCCTGACATGTCCTACGAGCAGTACTTC
>TRBV11-2|NA|TRBJ2-7|NA
CASSLAREQYF
TGTGCCAGCAGCTTAGCCCGCGAGCAGTACTTC
>TRBV5-1|NA|TRBJ2-1|few
CASSPGGLRNEQFF
TGCGCCAGCAGCCCTGGCGGACTGAGGAATGAGCAGTTCTTC
>TRBV6-5|TRBD1|TRBJ1-1|NA
CASIWTGADTEAFF
TGTGCCAGCATTTGGACAGGGGCAGACACTGAAGCTTTCTTT
>TRBV19|NA|TRBJ1-3|once
CASSMRGIGNTIYF
TGTGCCAGTAGTATGAGGGGGATTGGAAACACCATATATTTT
>TRBV25-1|TRBD1|TRBJ2-7|NA
CASSEYNRGHEQYF
TGTGCCAGCAGTGAATATAACAGGGGCCACGAGCAGTACTTC
>TRBV11-2|TRBD1|TRBJ1-2|NA
CASSSTGAYGYTF
TGTGCCAGCAGCTCCACAGGGGCGTATGGCTACACCTTC
>TRBV10-3|TRBD1|TRBJ1-1|NA
CAIGRGDEAFF
TGTGCCATCGGCAGGGGGGATGAAGCTTTCTTT
>TRBV3-1/TRBV3-2|NA|TRBJ1-6|few
CASSQDLVDSSSYNSPLHF
TGTGCCAGCAGCCAAGATCTTGTTGACTCAAGCTCCTATAATTCACCCCTCCACTTT
>TRBV9|TRBD2|TRBJ2-1|NA
CASSGRPGTSGYNEQFF
TGTGCCAGCAGCGGACGCCCCGGGACTAGCGGTTACAATGAGCAGTTCTTC
>TRBV3-1/TRBV3-2|TRBD1|TRBJ2-2|NA
CASSQGRQGKAGELFF
TGTGCCAGCAGCCAAGGAAGACAGGGGAAGGCCGGGGAGCTGTTTTTT
>TRBV11-3|TRBD1|TRBJ2-1|once
CASSLGGQGDNEQFF
TGTGCCAGCAGCTTAGGGGGACAGGGGGACAATGAGCAGTTCTTC
>TRBV30|NA|TRBJ2-5|NA
CAWSVALAQYF
TGTGCCTGGAGTGTAGCGCTGGCCCAGTACTTC
>TRBV3-1/TRBV3-2|TRBD1|TRBJ1-2|NA
CASSLDRGLVYGYTF
TGTGCCAGCAGCCTTGACAGGGGGCTGGTCTATGGCTACACCTTC
>TRBV10-2|TRBD2|TRBJ2-2|NA
CASSEWAGGAGELFF
TGCGCCAGCAGTGAGTGGGCGGGAGGTGCCGGGGAGCTGTTTTTT
>TRBV5-1|TRBD1|TRBJ1-1|NA
CASSPITGGKTEAFF
TGCGCCAGCAGCCCCATTACAGGGGGAAAGACTGAAGCTTTCTTT
>TRBV18|TRBD1|TRBJ1-1|NA
CASETGTVMNTEAFF
TGTGCCAGCGAAACCGGGACAGTGATGAACACTGAAGCTTTCTTT
>TRBV18|TRBD1|TRBJ1-1|NA
CASSPRQTGTWTEAFF
TGTGCCAGCTCACCACGTCAGACAGGGACGTGGACTGAAGCTTTCTTT
>TRBV6-5|TRBD1|TRBJ1-2|NA
CASILRRDRVNGYTF
TGTGCCAGCATACTCAGGAGGGACAGGGTAAATGGCTACACCTTC
>TRBV5-1|TRBD2|TRBJ2-2|few
CASSQSPGLVTGELFF
TGCGCCAGCAGCCAATCCCCGGGACTAGTTACCGGGGAGCTGTTTTTT
>TRBV11-2|TRBD2|TRBJ2-1|NA
CASSPGGMTSQQFF
TGTGCCAGCAGCCCCGGAGGTATGACTAGCCAGCAGTTCTTC
>TRBV5-4|NA|TRBJ1-2|NA
CASSVDRSRGYTF
TGTGCCAGCAGCGTAGACAGGTCTAGAGGCTACACCTTC
>TRBV12-3/TRBV12-4|NA|TRBJ2-2|NA
CASRYTGELFF
TGTGCCAGCAGATATACCGGGGAGCTGTTTTTT
>TRBV21-1|NA|TRBJ2-5|NA
CASSKEKEDSGTQYF
TGTGCCAGCAGCAAAGAAAAGGAGGACAGCGGGACCCAGTACTTC
>TRBV15|NA|TRBJ2-5|medium-sized
CATSRSRRETQYF
TGTGCCACCAGCAGATCGAGGAGGGAGACCCAGTACTTC
>TRBV5-1|TRBD1|TRBJ2-1|few
CASSAPPGQGRNEQFF
TGCGCCAGCAGCGCGCCTCCGGGACAGGGTCGAAATGAGCAGTTCTTC